This record covers a single T cell receptor beta chain. The data originate from a study of cytomegalovirus exposure and HLA in healthy donors. The CDR3 loop spans 17 amino acids. The V gene end was trimmed by 1 base and the J gene end by 6 bases; junction bases not matched to a gene: 9. CDR1 and CDR2 (germline): SGHTA, FQGTGA. The PCR used 60 Vbeta and 13 Jbeta primers. Profiling relied on immunoSEQ multiplex PCR, and the TCRdb table lists in-frame clones only, not all of them. The data hold about 140,000 clones, with about two thirds observed a single time. V is TRBV7-3 and J is TRBJ2-1, with 10 bases that match TRBD2. The sample taken for sequencing was PBMCs. This TCR derives from a man between 60 and 75 years old in good health and CMV-seronegative. The CDR3 DNA is TGTGCCAGCAGCTTAAAGCCACAGCGGGAGGGCCCCAATGAGCAGTTCTTC. As protein: CASSLKPQREGPNEQFF.